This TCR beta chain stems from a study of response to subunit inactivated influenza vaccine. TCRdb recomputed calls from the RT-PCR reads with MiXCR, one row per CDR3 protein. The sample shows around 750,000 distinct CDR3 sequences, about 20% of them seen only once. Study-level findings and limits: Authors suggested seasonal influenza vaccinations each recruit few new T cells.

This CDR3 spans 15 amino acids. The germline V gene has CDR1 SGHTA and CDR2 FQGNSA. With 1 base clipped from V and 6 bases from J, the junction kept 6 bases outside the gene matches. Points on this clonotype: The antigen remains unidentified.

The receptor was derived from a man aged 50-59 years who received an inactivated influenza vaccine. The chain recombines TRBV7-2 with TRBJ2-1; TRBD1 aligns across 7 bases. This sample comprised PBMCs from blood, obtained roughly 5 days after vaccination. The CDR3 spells CASSLEGAVGNEQFF. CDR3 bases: TGTGCCAGCAGCTTAGAGGGGGCAGTGGGCAATGAGCAGTTCTTC.